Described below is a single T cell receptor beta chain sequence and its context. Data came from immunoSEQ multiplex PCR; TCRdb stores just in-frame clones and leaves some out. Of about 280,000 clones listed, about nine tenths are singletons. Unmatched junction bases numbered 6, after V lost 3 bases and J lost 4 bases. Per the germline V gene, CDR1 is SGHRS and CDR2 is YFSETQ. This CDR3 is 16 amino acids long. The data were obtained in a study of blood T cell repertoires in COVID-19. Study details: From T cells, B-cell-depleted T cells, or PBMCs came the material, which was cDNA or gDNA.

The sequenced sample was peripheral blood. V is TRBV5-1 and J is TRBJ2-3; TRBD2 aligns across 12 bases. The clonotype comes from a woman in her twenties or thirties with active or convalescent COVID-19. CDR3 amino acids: CASSWSSGGGADTQYF. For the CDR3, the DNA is TGCGCCAGCAGCTGGTCTAGCGGGGGGGGCGCAGATACGCAGTATTTT.